The rows below give T cell receptor beta chains drawn from one sample of a study of T-cell reconstitution after alpha-beta-depleted transplantation in children. Each CDR3 protein gets one entry after TCRdb re-called the PCR reads with MiXCR. This table has 240,000 or so distinct CDR3 sequences, roughly 8.2% appearing once. This specimen consisted of PBMCs, mostly from graft donor cells, obtained 180 days after TCRalphabeta/CD19-depleted stem cell transplant. The receptors shown here come from a male patient aged 10 to 17 who had a stem cell transplant for acute lymphoblastic leukemia, so the T cells may come from the graft donor. Both conserved end residues are part of each CDR3. A D gene is named only where the DNA matches it firmly. Part of the rows lack a size; the others show once, few, many or a class for expanded clones.

CDR3 length | J gene | D gene | V gene | clone size | CDR3 DNA | CDR3 protein
15 | TRBJ2-5 | - | TRBV28 | many | TGTGCCAGCAGTTTATTTATGGGGCTCCAAGAGACCCAGTACTTC | CASSLFMGLQETQYF
13 | TRBJ1-1 | - | TRBV5-4 | few | TGTGCCAGCAGCTTGCCCCGGGCAACTGAAGCTTTCTTT | CASSLPRATEAFF
13 | TRBJ1-2 | TRBD1 | TRBV29-1 | many | TGCAGCGCCCCACAGGGGGGTGATTATGGCTACACCTTC | CSAPQGGDYGYTF
15 | TRBJ1-5 | - | TRBV2 | many | TGTGCCAGCAGTGAAGCGCCTGGGGGTCACAGGCCCCAGCATTTT | CASSEAPGGHRPQHF
14 | TRBJ2-3 | TRBD1 | TRBV25-1 | many | TGTGCCAGCAGTGACGACAGGGATACAGATACGCAGTATTTT | CASSDDRDTDTQYF
14 | TRBJ2-5 | TRBD2 | TRBV29-1 | many | TGCAGCGTTGAAGGTGGGACTAAGGAAGAGACCCAGTACTTC | CSVEGGTKEETQYF
14 | TRBJ2-2 | - | TRBV9 | many | TGTGCCAGTTCAAGGACGGACAACACCGGGGAGCTGTTTTTT | CASSRTDNTGELFF
14 | TRBJ2-7 | - | TRBV21-1 | many | TGTGCCAGCAGCAAAAAGGGGAGCGGCTACGAGCAGTACTTC | CASSKKGSGYEQYF
17 | TRBJ2-5 | TRBD2 | TRBV9 | many | TGTGCCAGCAGCGTAGGAACGGGAGCGGGGGGGAGAGAGACCCAGTACTTC | CASSVGTGAGGRETQYF
16 | TRBJ2-7 | TRBD2 | TRBV4-3 | many | TGCGCCAGCAGCCTCGGAACGTCTAGCGGGGGGCGCGAGCAGTACTTC | CASSLGTSSGGREQYF
14 | TRBJ1-2 | - | TRBV28 | many | TGTGCCAGCAGTACTCGACAGCTTAACTATGGCTACACCTTC | CASSTRQLNYGYTF
16 | TRBJ2-5 | TRBD2 | TRBV11-2 | many | TGTGCCAGCAGCCCCCAGACTAGCGGGTTCGGGGAGACCCAGTACTTC | CASSPQTSGFGETQYF
14 | TRBJ1-1 | TRBD1 | TRBV7-8 | many | TGTGCCAGCAGCGGGACAGGGGCGGGCACTGAAGCTTTCTTT | CASSGTGAGTEAFF
13 | TRBJ1-2 | - | TRBV28 | - | TGTGCCAGCAGCGATACTTGGCCCTATGGCTACACCTTC | CASSDTWPYGYTF
14 | TRBJ1-2 | - | TRBV28 | many | TGTGCCAGCAGTTTCCCAGGAACTAACTATGGCTACACCTTC | CASSFPGTNYGYTF
18 | TRBJ2-3 | TRBD2 | TRBV13 | once | TGTTCCAGCAGCCTCACTGGGACTTTAGCGGGTGGCGCAGATACGCAGTATTTT | CSSSLTGTLAGGADTQYF
15 | TRBJ2-5 | TRBD2 | TRBV28 | many | TGTGCCAGCAGTCCTAGCGGGAGAAGGGGAGAGACCCAGTACTTC | CASSPSGRRGETQYF
11 | TRBJ1-1 | - | TRBV30 | many | TGTGCCTGGACAGGGTCGGGTAAAGCTTTCTTT | CAWTGSGKAFF
13 | TRBJ2-2 | - | TRBV7-3 | many | TGTGCCAGCAGCCCCTACTACACCGGGGAGCTGTTTTTT | CASSPYYTGELFF
14 | TRBJ2-1 | - | TRBV12-3/TRBV12-4 | many | TGTGCCAGCAGCCTAGGGGGCTCCTACAATGAGCAGTTCTTC | CASSLGGSYNEQFF
15 | TRBJ2-7 | - | TRBV14 | many | TGTGCCAGCAGCCAGGGTGACCTATCGACCTACGAGCAGTACTTC | CASSQGDLSTYEQYF
14 | TRBJ2-6 | - | TRBV20-1 | many | TGCAGTGCTAGAGACGTCTCTGGGGCCAACGTCCTGACTTTC | CSARDVSGANVLTF
15 | TRBJ2-7 | TRBD1 | TRBV5-4 | few | TGTGCCAGCAGCTCCGGGACAGGGGCCTCCTACGAGCAGTACTTC | CASSSGTGASYEQYF
13 | TRBJ2-7 | - | TRBV19 | many | TGTGCCAGTAAGGGCTGGGAGGAGTACGAGCAGTACTTC | CASKGWEEYEQYF
15 | TRBJ1-1 | - | TRBV11-2 | many | TGTGCCAGCAGCTATTCCCCTATCAAGAACACTGAAGCTTTCTTT | CASSYSPIKNTEAFF
16 | TRBJ1-1 | - | TRBV5-1 | few | TGCGCCAGCAGCCCCGGGGGGGGGGCCGGGGACACTGAAGCTTTCTTT | CASSPGGGAGDTEAFF
12 | TRBJ2-7 | - | TRBV20-1 | many | TGCAGTGCTAGCCTCGACGGCCACGAGCAGTACTTC | CSASLDGHEQYF
15 | TRBJ2-5 | TRBD2 | TRBV2 | many | TGTGCCAGCACTTCCAGCGGGGGGGCCTGGGAGACCCAGTACTTC | CASTSSGGAWETQYF
14 | TRBJ2-7 | - | TRBV12-3/TRBV12-4 | many | TGTGCCAGCAGTCGAGGGGGAGGCTCCTACGAGCAGTACTTC | CASSRGGGSYEQYF
15 | TRBJ1-5 | - | TRBV9 | many | TGTGCCAGCAGCGTAGACCCGGGGTTGGATCAGCCCCAGCATTTT | CASSVDPGLDQPQHF